This TCR beta chain was recovered during a study of T cell responses to AZD1222 COVID-19 vaccine. Study conclusions and caveats: Donors were mostly white British, more females; clonal diversity possibly underestimated. Among those given AZD1222, only five or six were seropositive at baseline. Repertoire collection took place solely once the T cell response had peaked.

Germline V gene sequence: CDR1 SEHNR, CDR2 FQNEAQ (reference sequence). The CDR3 covers 14 residues. V lost 2 bases, J lost 4 bases, and 11 bases lay in between. To note about this clone: The antigen remains unidentified.

Measured with immunoSEQ multiplex PCR; TCRdb has only the in-frame clones, and not every one. The table records roughly 65,000 clones, roughly 90% of them present only once. The sequence derives from an adult in good health. The chain joins TRBV7-9 to TRBJ1-1; weak D call: TRBD1 (5 bases). Material: peripheral blood, obtained on day 0 of AZD1222 vaccination. CDR3 loop: CASSLWKGATEAFF. Written as DNA, the CDR3 is TGTGCCAGCAGCTTATGGAAAGGGGCCACTGAAGCTTTCTTT.